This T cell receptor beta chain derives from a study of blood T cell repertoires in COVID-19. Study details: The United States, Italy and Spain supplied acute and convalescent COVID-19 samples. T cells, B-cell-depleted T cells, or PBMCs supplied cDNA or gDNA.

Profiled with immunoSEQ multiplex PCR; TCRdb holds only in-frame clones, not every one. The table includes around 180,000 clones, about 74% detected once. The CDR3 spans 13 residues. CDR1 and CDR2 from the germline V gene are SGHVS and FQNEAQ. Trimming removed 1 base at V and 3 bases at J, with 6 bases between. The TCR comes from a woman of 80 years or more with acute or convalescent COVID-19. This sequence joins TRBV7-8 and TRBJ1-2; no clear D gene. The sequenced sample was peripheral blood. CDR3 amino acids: CASSLGHDYGYTF. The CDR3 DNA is TGTGCCAGCAGCTTAGGACACGACTATGGCTACACCTTC.